Listed below are T cell receptor beta chains from one sample, sequenced in a study of blood T cell repertoires in COVID-19. Assay used: immunoSEQ multiplex PCR; TCRdb lists only in-frame clones, some missing. Counted here are around 250,000 clones, about 83% occurring once; the ten biggest clones make up approximately 2%. Sequencing input: peripheral blood. The receptors were gathered from a man aged 30-40 years who had recovered from COVID-19. Both conserved end residues are part of each CDR3. The D gene is left open where the match is weak. Size values are once, few and many counts, or a class for expanded clones, and some rows have none.

abundance	v_gene	d_gene	len	j_gene	CDR3nt	CDR3aa
.	TRBV12-5	.	14	TRBJ1-5	TGTGCTAGTGGGCCCGCGGGGCTAAATCAGCCCCAGCATTTT	CASGPAGLNQPQHF
few	TRBV5-1	TRBD1	14	TRBJ2-1	TGCGCCAGCAGCTTAAACCAGGGGGCAGAGGAGCAGTTCTTC	CASSLNQGAEEQFF
.	TRBV11-3	.	11	TRBJ2-1	TGTGCCAGATTCCTGGGCCATGAGCAGTTCTTC	CARFLGHEQFF
.	TRBV28	.	16	TRBJ2-6	TGTGCCAGCAGTCCCGGCGAGGGCTCTGGGGCCAACGTCCTGACTTTC	CASSPGEGSGANVLTF
.	TRBV9	TRBD1	14	TRBJ2-1	TGTGCCAGCAGCGTAGGGGGACAGGGGAATGAGCAGTTCTTC	CASSVGGQGNEQFF
.	TRBV13	.	12	TRBJ1-2	TGTGCCAGCAGCTTAGGGTCGGGTGGCTACACCTTC	CASSLGSGGYTF
.	TRBV5-8	.	14	TRBJ1-1	TGTGCCAGCAGCCCATACGCCGGGAAGACTGAAGCTTTCTTT	CASSPYAGKTEAFF
.	TRBV23-1	TRBD1	18	TRBJ2-1	TGCGCCAGCAGTCGACCCCGCCAGGGGGCACAACTCTACAATGAGCAGTTCTTC	CASSRPRQGAQLYNEQFF
.	TRBV5-1	TRBD2	17	TRBJ2-1	TGCGCCAGCAGCTTGGCCGTGATAGCGGGGTCTTCCAATGAGCAGTTCTTC	CASSLAVIAGSSNEQFF
.	TRBV9	TRBD2	17	TRBJ2-5	TGTGCCAGCAGCGTAGCACTAGCGGGGGCGGGCCAAGAGACCCAGTACTTC	CASSVALAGAGQETQYF
.	TRBV7-8	TRBD1	13	TRBJ1-2	TGTGCCAGCAGCACCGATCGACAGGGCGACTACACCTTC	CASSTDRQGDYTF
.	TRBV7-2	.	13	TRBJ1-5	TGTGCCAGCAGCTTAGTGGAGGGGCGGCCCCAGCATTTT	CASSLVEGRPQHF
.	TRBV2	.	15	TRBJ1-4	TGTGCCAGCAGTGAAGCTGACAGAATTAATGAAAAACTGTTTTTT	CASSEADRINEKLFF
.	TRBV5-4	TRBD1	15	TRBJ1-4	TGTGCCAGCAGCTCCACGGGACAGGGGCGTGAAAAACTGTTTTTT	CASSSTGQGREKLFF
.	TRBV12-3/TRBV12-4	.	13	TRBJ1-1	TGTGCCAGCAGCGGAGGGACGCCCCCTGAAGCTTTCTTT	CASSGGTPPEAFF
.	TRBV10-2	.	13	TRBJ1-3	TGCGCCAGCAGTGAGTCCAGTGGAAACACCATATATTTT	CASSESSGNTIYF
once	TRBV20-1	.	12	TRBJ2-5	TGCAGTGCTAGTCCCCTACAAGAGACCCAGTACTTC	CSASPLQETQYF
.	TRBV11-2	.	14	TRBJ1-6	TGTGCCAGCAGCTTATTTACAGGCGAGTCACCCCTCCACTTT	CASSLFTGESPLHF
.	TRBV28	TRBD1	15	TRBJ1-2	TGTGCCAGCAGTCTCTCCAGACAGGGGGGGGATGGCTACACCTTC	CASSLSRQGGDGYTF
once	TRBV5-6	TRBD1	15	TRBJ1-5	TGTGCCAGCAGCTTGGGGACAGGGCCGGCTCAGCCCCAGCATTTT	CASSLGTGPAQPQHF
.	TRBV18	TRBD1	14	TRBJ1-5	TGTGCCAGCTCACCCCAGGGGGCTTCGCAGCCCCAGCATTTT	CASSPQGASQPQHF
once	TRBV5-4	TRBD1	16	TRBJ2-2	TGTGCCAGCAGCTTCCCGGGACAGGGGAACACCGGGGAGCTGTTTTTT	CASSFPGQGNTGELFF